This section outlines one TCR beta chain sequence together with its context. Its antigen is as yet unknown. Profiled with immunoSEQ multiplex PCR; TCRdb holds only in-frame clones, not every one. The table has about 66,000 clones, roughly 80% seen once. The data originate from a study of T cell responses to AZD1222 COVID-19 vaccine. Broader study findings: Clonal diversity was possibly underestimated, and white British individuals and females predominated among donors.

V was pared by 1 base and J by 7 bases, with 2 bases of the junction left unmatched. CDR1 and CDR2 from the germline V gene are SGHTA and FQGNSA. The CDR3 has 15 amino acids. The sequenced sample was peripheral blood, obtained 28 days after the second AZD1222 dose. The rearrangement joins TRBV7-2 to TRBJ2-1; 12 nucleotides match TRBD2. This receptor was identified in an adult who received the AZD1222 COVID-19 vaccine. The CDR3 region has the DNA TGTGCCAGCAGCTTAGGACTAGCGGGGGTTAATGAGCAGTTCTTC. Its protein product is CASSLGLAGVNEQFF.